This TCR beta chain was sequenced in a study of blood T cells in healthy people across ages. Broader study findings: Estimated diversity across one million T cells was deemed an underestimate.

V gave up 5 bases and J gave up 4 bases; unmatched junction bases: 12. The CDR3 is 16 residues long. CDR1 is SGHAT, CDR2 FQNNGV, per germline. As for this clonotype: Its antigen is unidentified.

The authors ran a second PCR of about 7 to 11 cycles using a sample-barcoded 5' primer and a J-beta primer mix. TCRdb itself ran the 5' RACE reads through MiXCR, one entry per CDR3 protein. The sample holds about 1.6 million distinct CDR3 sequences; roughly a third are singletons and the top ten take about 10%. The sample consisted of blood. This receptor was obtained from a woman under 40 in good health. V gene TRBV11-2 combines with J gene TRBJ2-3; 7 nucleotides match TRBD2. CDR3 DNA sequence: TGTGCCAGCAGCCTAGGGGCGGGAGTCATCGCAGATACGCAGTATTTT. Its translation is CASSLGAGVIADTQYF.